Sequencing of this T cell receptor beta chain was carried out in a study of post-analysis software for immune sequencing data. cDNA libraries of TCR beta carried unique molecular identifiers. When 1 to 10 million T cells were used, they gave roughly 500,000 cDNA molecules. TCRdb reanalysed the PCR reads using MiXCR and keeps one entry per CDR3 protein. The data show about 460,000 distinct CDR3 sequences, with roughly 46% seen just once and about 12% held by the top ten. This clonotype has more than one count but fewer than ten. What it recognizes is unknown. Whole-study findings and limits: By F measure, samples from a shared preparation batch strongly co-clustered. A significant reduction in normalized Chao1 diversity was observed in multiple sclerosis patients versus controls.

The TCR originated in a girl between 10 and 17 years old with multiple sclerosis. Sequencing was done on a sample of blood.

For the CDR3, the DNA is TGTGCCAGCAGTTCCTGGACCATCCACTACGAGCAGTACTTC. Its translation: CASSSWTIHYEQYF. V usage is TRBV6-5 and J usage is TRBJ2-7; no definite D call. Trimming shortened V by 4 bases and J by 3 bases, and 13 bases separated the two germline ends. The CDR3 contains 14 residues. Germline V gene data show CDR1 as MNHEY and CDR2 as SVGAGI.